This TCR beta chain was obtained from a study of radiotherapy plus CTLA-4 blockade in lung cancer. Points from the study as a whole: There was expansion of tumor-derived TCR clones in blood after radiotherapy plus ipilimumab. Response was reportedly best predicted by early blood T cell clone dynamics, with interferon-beta.

Clones were sequenced by immunoSEQ multiplex PCR, and TCRdb holds only the in-frame ones, with some missing. The top ten clones hold roughly 10% of a sample with tens of thousands of clones, approximately 79% of them seen once. Concerning this clone: Its antigen remains unidentified. The same CDR3 is also encoded by other DNA sequences in this sample.

CDR3 length: 16 amino acids. V lost 0 bases and J 1 base, leaving 9 bases between the germline ends. The germline gives CDR1 MGHRA, CDR2 YSYEKL. The chain joins TRBV4-1 to TRBJ2-2; D perhaps matches TRBD1 (6 bases). The sequence came from a human donor with non-small cell lung cancer who had a complete response to radiotherapy plus ipilimumab. The sample in question was peripheral blood, obtained from a patient treated with radiotherapy plus ipilimumab. As DNA, the CDR3 is TGCGCCAGCAGCCAAGATTGGGGGCTGAACACCGGGGAGCTGTTTTTT. It is translated as CASSQDWGLNTGELFF.